The source of this T cell receptor (beta chain) is a study of T-cell memory formation after mild COVID-19 (dated by TCRdb to the early 2020s). For the study in its entirety: TCR sequence clusters from the two donors were found to be largely donor specific. Longitudinal TCRalpha and TCRbeta repertoire sequencing tracked T-cell clones expanding and contracting after mild COVID-19 in two donors. Two young, previously healthy adult volunteers, one female and one male, were included in the cohort. Points the paper makes about the study in general: Only a couple of mild cases were covered in the study, and larger cohorts including severe cases with pre-infection samples were considered necessary. Some responding clones were detected in pre-infection memory, which suggested that pre-existing cross-reactive memory T cells had joined the SARS-CoV-2 response. Whether the second-wave clones peaking on day 37 were SARS-CoV-2 specific was not confirmed. Contracting CD4+ clones were located mainly in the CM and EM memory subsets, whereas CD8+ clones were found to be enriched in EMRA. Balanced CD4/CD8 phenotypes were observed for clones contracting from day 15 to 85, whereas a bias towards CD4+ was observed for a second wave of clones expanding from day 15 to 37.

From its cysteine to its phenylalanine, the CDR3 spans 15 amino acids. Here the CDR3 DNA is all that survives: 45 bases in frame from base 1. CDR1 ENHRY and CDR2 SYGVKD are derived from the germline V gene. The trim is 1 base for V and 1 base for J, with a gap of 10 bases between the germline ends. Ficoll-Paque density gradient centrifugation was used to isolate PBMCs. This clonotype has more than one count but fewer than ten. Its antigen is not yet known. Base qualities were left out, and no much larger clone turns up one base away. Reads for this sample came from an Illumina NovaSeq 6000. TCRalpha and TCRbeta cDNA libraries were built by 5'RACE with constant-segment primers, adding sample barcodes and unique molecular identifiers. RNA was extracted from every sample with Trizol reagent. Amplification of the libraries took two PCR steps, and the second step added a second sample barcode plus Illumina TruSeq adapters. Sequencing of the libraries was done on an Illumina NovaSeq, producing 2 x 150 bp paired-end reads. As for the original processing: Demultiplexing of reads and collapsing into UMI-guided consensus sequences were performed with migec v1.2.7. Using mixcr v2.1.11, UMI consensuses were aligned to TRA and TRB V and J templates and then assembled into clonotypes. Clonotypes were classified as expanded or contracted when called significant by both edgeR and NoisET, with noise models trained on biological replicates. edgeR calls used a false discovery rate-adjusted p below 0.01 and a log2 fold-change threshold of 1. PCA with hierarchical clustering of max-normalized trajectories of the 1000 most abundant clonotypes was used as exploratory dynamics analysis. Separately sequenced CD4+ and CD8+ repertoires were used to assign a CD4 or CD8 phenotype to each responding clone. TCRdb handled the public reads itself, with Q25 trimming in fastp and clone calling in MiXCR, and kept productive beta chains. Rows with a matching CDR3 protein are joined into one entry that keeps the most common DNA and genes. These V and J calls originate from TCRdb's pipeline instead of the authors' own analysis. This sample holds 68,000 or so distinct CDR3 sequences; around 15% were observed only once. About 31% of the sample lies in the top ten.

The rearranged chain carries TRBV10-3 and TRBJ1-1; tentative D gene TRBD1, with 5 bases matching. Sequencing input: PBMCs or a T cell subset sorted from them (not recorded which). The TCR was taken from an adult woman who had mild COVID-19 (a few samples of this study predate the infection). The sample titles of this study are shuffled in the database, so cell type and time point are left out; the donor was told from shared clones. In nucleotides, the sequence is TGTGCCATCAGTGAGTATCCAGGGCCGAACACTGAAGCTTTCTTT. Its translation is CAISEYPGPNTEAFF.